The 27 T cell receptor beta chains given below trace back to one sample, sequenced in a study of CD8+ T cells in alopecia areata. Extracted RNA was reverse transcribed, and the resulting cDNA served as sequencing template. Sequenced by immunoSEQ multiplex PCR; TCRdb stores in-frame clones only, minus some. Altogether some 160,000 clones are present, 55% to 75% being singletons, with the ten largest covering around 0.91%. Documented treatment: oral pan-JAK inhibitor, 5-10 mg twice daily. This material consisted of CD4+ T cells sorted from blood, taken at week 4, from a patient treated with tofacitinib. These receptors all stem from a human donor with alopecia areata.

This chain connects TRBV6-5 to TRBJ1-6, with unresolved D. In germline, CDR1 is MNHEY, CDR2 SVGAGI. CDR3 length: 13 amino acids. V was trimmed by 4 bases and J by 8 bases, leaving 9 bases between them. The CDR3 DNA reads TGTGCCAGCAGTTTTAGAGGCGATTCACCCCTCCACTTT. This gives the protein CASSFRGDSPLHF.

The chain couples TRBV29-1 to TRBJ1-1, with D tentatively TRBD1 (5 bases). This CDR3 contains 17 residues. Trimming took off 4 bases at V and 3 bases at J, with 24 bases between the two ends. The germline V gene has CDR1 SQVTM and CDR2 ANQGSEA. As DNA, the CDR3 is TGCAGCGTTGTAGCACGTCAGGGAAGCCTCCTGGACACTGAAGCTTTCTTT. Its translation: CSVVARQGSLLDTEAFF.

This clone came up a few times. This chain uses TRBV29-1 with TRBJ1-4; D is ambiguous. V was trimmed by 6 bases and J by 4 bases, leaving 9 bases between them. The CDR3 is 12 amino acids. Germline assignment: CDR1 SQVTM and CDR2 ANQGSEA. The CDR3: CSVGEYNEKLFF. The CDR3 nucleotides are TGCAGCGTAGGAGAGTATAATGAAAAACTGTTTTTT.

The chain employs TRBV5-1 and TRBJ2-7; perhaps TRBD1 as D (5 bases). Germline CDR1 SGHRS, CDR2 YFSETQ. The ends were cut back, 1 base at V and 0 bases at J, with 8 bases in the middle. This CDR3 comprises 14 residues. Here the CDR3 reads CASSLRDSSYEQYF. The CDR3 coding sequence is TGCGCCAGCAGCTTGAGAGACAGCTCCTACGAGCAGTACTTC.

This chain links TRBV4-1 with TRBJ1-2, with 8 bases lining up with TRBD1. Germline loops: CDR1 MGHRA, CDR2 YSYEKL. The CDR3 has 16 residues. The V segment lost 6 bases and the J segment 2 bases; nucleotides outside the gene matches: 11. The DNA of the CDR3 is TGCGCCAGCAGTCTTACCGGGACAGGTGTAAACTATGGCTACACCTTC. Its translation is CASSLTGTGVNYGYTF.

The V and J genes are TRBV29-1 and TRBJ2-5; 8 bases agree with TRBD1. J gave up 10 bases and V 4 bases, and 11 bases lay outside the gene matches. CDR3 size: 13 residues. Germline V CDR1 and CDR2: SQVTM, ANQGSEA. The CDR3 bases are TGCAGCGTTGGGGACAGGATCTCCTTTAACCAGTACTTC. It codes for CSVGDRISFNQYF.

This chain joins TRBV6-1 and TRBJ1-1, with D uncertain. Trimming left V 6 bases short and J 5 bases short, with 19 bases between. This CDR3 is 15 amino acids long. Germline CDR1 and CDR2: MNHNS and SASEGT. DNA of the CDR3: TGTGCCAGCAGGGACCCTCTAGGGTTTCGGACTGAAGCTTTCTTT. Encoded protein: CASRDPLGFRTEAFF.

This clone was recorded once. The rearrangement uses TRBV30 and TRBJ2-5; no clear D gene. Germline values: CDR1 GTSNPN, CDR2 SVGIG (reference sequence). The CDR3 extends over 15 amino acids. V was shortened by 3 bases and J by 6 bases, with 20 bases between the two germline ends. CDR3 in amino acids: CAWSPGPLRQQTQYF. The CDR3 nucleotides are TGTGCCTGGAGCCCGGGCCCCCTGAGACAACAGACCCAGTACTTC.

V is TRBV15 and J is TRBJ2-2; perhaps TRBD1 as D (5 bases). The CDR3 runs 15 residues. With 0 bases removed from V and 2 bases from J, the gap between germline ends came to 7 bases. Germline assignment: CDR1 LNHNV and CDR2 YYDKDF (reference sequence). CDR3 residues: CATSRDGQNTGELFF. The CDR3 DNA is TGTGCCACCAGCAGAGATGGACAAAACACCGGGGAGCTGTTTTTT.

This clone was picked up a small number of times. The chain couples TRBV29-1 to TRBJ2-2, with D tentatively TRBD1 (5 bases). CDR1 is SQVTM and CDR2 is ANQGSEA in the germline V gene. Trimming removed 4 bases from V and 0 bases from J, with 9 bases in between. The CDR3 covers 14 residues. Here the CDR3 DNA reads TGCAGCGTTGCCTCAGGGTCGAACACCGGGGAGCTGTTTTTT. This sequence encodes CSVASGSNTGELFF.

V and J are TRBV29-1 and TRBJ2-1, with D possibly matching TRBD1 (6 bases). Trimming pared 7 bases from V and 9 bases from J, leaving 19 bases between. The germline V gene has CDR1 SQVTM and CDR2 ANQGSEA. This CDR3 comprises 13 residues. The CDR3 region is CSANVRQAGEQFF. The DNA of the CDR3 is TGCAGCGCTAACGTAAGACAGGCGGGTGAGCAGTTCTTC.

The CDR3 DNA follows: TGTGCCAGCAGTATTCTAGGGGCGACCTACGAGCAGTACTTC. The encoded protein is CASSILGATYEQYF. The chain has TRBV27 and TRBJ2-7; the D gene is possibly TRBD1 (5 bases). CDR1 and CDR2 (germline): MNHEY, SMNVEV (reference sequence). With 5 bases removed from V and 2 bases from J, the gap between germline ends came to 13 bases. This CDR3 has 14 residues.

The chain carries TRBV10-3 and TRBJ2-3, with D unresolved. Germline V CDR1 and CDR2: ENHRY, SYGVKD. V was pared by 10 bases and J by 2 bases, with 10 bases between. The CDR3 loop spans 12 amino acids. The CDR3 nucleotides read TGTGCCACCGCTCCCGACACAGATACGCAGTATTTT. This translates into CATAPDTDTQYF.

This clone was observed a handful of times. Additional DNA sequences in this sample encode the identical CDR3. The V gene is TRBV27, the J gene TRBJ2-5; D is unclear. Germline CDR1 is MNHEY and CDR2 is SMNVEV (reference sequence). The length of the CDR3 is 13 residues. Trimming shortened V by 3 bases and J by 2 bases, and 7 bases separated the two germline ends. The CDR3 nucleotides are TGTGCCAGCAGTTTGACTCTTCAAGAGACCCAGTACTTC. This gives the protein CASSLTLQETQYF.

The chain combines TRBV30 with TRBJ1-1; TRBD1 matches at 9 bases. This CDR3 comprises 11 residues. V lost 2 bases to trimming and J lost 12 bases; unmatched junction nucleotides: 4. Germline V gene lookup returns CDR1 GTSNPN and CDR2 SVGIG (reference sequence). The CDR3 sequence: CAWSTGQGPFF. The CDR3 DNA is TGTGCCTGGAGTACGGGACAGGGACCTTTCTTT.

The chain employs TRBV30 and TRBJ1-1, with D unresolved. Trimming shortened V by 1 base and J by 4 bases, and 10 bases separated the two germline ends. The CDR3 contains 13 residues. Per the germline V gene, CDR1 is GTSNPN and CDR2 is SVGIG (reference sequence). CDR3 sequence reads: CAWSAGYRTEAFF. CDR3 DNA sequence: TGTGCCTGGAGTGCCGGATATCGCACTGAAGCTTTCTTT.

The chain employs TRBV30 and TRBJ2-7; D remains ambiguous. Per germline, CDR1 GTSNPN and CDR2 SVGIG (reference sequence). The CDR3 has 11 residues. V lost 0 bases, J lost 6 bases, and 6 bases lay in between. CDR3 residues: CAWSVKGEQYF. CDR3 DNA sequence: TGTGCCTGGAGTGTAAAAGGCGAGCAGTACTTC.

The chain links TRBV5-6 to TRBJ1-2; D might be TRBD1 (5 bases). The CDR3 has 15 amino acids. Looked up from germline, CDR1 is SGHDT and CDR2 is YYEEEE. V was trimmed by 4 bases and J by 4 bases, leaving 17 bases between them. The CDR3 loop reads CASSPPGGGSYGYTF. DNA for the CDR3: TGTGCCAGCAGCCCTCCCGGGGGAGGGAGCTATGGCTACACCTTC.

In DNA, the CDR3 is TGTGCCAGCGGTAGGGCGGGGATAAAACTCGAGCAGTACTTC. Its protein is CASGRAGIKLEQYF. V gene TRBV6-5 combines with J gene TRBJ2-7, with TRBD2 as a possible D gene (6 bases). The CDR3 runs to 14 residues. Germline V gene data show CDR1 as MNHEY and CDR2 as SVGAGI. V lost 8 bases and J 6 bases, leaving 20 bases between the germline ends.

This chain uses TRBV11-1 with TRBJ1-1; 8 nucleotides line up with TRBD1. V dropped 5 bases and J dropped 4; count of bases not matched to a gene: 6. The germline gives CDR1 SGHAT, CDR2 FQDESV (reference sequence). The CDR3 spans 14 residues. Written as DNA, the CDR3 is TGTGCCAGCAGCCAGGGGGCTCTGGGCACTGAAGCTTTCTTT. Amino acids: CASSQGALGTEAFF.

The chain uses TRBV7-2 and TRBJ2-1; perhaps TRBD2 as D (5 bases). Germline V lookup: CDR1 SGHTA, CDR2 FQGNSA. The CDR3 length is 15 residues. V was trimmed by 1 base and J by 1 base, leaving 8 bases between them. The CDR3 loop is CASSLGGGSYNEQFF. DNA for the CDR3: TGTGCCAGCAGCTTAGGCGGCGGGTCCTACAATGAGCAGTTCTTC. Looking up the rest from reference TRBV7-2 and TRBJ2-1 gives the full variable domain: GAGVSQSPSNKVTEKGKDVELRCDPISGHTALYWYRQSLGQGLEFLIYFQGNSAPDKSGLPSDRFSAERTGGSVSTLTIQRTQQEDSAVYLCASSLGGGSYNEQFFGPGTRLTVL.

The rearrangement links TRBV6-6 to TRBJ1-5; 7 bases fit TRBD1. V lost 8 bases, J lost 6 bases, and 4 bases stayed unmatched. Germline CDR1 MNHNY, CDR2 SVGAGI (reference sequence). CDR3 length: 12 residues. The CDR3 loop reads CASGEGAQPQHF. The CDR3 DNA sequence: TGTGCCAGCGGGGAGGGGGCTCAGCCCCAGCATTTT.

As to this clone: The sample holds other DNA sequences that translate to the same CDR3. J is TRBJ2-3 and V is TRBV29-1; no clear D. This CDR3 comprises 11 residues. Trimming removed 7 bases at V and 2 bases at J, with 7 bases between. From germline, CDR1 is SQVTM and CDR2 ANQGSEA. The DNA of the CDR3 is TGCAGCGCCCGGCTCACAGATACGCAGTATTTT. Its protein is CSARLTDTQYF.

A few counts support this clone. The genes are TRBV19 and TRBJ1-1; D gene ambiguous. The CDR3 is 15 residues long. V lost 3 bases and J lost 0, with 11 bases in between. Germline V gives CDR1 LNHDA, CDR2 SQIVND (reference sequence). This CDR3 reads CASSIRYGMNTEAFF. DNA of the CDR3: TGTGCCAGTAGTATTAGGTACGGAATGAACACTGAAGCTTTCTTT.

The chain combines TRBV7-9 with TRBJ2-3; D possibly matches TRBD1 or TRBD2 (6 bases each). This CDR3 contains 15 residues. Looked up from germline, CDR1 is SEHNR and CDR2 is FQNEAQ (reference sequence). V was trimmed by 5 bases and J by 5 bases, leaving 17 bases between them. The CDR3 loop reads CASSVLTGALDTQYF. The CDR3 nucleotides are TGTGCCAGCAGCGTACTAACGGGGGCCCTAGATACGCAGTATTTT. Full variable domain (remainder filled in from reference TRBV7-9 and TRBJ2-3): DTGVSQNPRHKITKRGQNVTFRCDPISEHNRLYWYRQTLGQGPEFLTYFQNEAQLEKSRLLSDRFSAERPKGSFSTLEIQRTEQGDSAMYLCASSVLTGALDTQYFGPGTRLTVL.

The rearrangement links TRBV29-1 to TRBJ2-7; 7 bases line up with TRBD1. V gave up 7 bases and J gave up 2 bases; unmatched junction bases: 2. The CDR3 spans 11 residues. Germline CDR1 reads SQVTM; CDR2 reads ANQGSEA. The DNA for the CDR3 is TGCAGCGCCGGACAGGCCTACGAGCAGTACTTC. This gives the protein CSAGQAYEQYF.

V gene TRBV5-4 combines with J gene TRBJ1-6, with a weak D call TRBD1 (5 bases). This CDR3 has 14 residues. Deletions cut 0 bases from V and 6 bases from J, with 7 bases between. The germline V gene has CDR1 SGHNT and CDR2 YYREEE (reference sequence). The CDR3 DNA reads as TGTGCCAGCAGCTTGGGACAGATTAATTCACCCCTCCACTTT. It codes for CASSLGQINSPLHF. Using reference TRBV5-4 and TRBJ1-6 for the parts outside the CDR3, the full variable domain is ETGVTQSPTHLIKTRGQQVTLRCSSQSGHNTVSWYQQALGQGPQFIFQYYREEENGRGNFPPRFSGLQFPNYSSELNVNALELDDSALYLCASSLGQINSPLHFGNGTRLTVT.